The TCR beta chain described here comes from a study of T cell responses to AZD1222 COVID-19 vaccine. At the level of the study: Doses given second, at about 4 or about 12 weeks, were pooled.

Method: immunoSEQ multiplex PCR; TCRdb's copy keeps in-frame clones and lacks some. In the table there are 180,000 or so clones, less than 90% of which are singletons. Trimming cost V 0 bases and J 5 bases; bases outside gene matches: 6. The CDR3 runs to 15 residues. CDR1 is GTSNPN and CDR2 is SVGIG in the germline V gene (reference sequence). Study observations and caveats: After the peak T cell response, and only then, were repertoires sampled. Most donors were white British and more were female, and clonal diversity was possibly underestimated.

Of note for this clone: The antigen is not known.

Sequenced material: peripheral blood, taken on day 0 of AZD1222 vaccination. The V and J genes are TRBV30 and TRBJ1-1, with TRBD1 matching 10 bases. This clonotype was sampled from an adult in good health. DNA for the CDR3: TGTGCCTGGAGTGTATCTGGGACAGGGGAGACTGAAGCTTTCTTT. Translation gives CAWSVSGTGETEAFF.